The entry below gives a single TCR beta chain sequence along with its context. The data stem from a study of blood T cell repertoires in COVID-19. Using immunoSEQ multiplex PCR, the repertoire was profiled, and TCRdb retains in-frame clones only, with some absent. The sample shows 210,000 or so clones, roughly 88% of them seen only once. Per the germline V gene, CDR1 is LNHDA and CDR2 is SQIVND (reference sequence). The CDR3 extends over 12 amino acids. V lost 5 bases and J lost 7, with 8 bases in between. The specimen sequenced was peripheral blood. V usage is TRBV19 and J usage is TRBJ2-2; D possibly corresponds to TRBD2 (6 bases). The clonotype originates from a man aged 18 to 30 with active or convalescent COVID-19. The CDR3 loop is CASSWRDGELFF. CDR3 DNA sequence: TGTGCCAGTAGTTGGCGGGACGGGGAGCTGTTTTTT.